The 32 T cell receptor beta chains in this list originate from one sample, sequenced in a study of blood T cells in healthy people across ages. A second roughly 6 to 11 cycle PCR used barcoded and J-beta primers. TCRdb reprocessed the 5' RACE reads via MiXCR and lists one record per CDR3 protein. The sample includes fewer than 950,000 distinct CDR3 sequences, 40% to 65% of them seen just once. The sequenced sample was blood. Receptors originate from an older man in good health.

With respect to this clonotype: One end of the junction fails to match germline, which may point to a read error. CDR3 region: CGARNPGSAYEQYF. CDR3 nucleotides: TGCGGTGCTAGGAATCCCGGGAGCGCCTACGAGCAGTACTTC. The chain joins TRBV20-1 to TRBJ2-4, with D possibly matching TRBD2 (6 bases). The J call may not be correct, given that the DNA end is closer to TRBJ2-7. CDR1 is DFQATT and CDR2 is SNEGSKA in the germline V gene (reference sequence). The CDR3 totals 14 residues.

This clonotype was counted between two and nine times. This chain uses TRBV24-1 with TRBJ1-2; D remains ambiguous. Germline CDR1 and CDR2: KGHDR and SFDVKD. The germline V and J ends were trimmed by 0 bases and 4 bases, with 8 bases remaining between them. This CDR3 is built from 14 residues. The CDR3 region has the DNA TGTGCCACCAGTGATTTGGGCAGTTCCTATGGCTACACCTTC. Translated: CATSDLGSSYGYTF.

The chain uses TRBV10-3 and TRBJ1-2; TRBD1 aligns across 8 bases. V was pared by 8 bases and J by 3 bases, with 2 bases of the junction left unmatched. The CDR3 runs to 12 residues. Germline V CDR1 and CDR2: ENHRY, SYGVKD. CDR3 DNA: TGTGCCATCTCAGGGGGCGACTATGGCTACACCTTC. The encoded protein is CAISGGDYGYTF.

The chain is built from TRBV5-1 and TRBJ1-1; D is unclear. The CDR3 loop spans 15 amino acids. Germline V lookup: CDR1 SGHRS, CDR2 YFSETQ. Trimming removed 5 bases from V and 5 bases from J, with 19 bases in between. The CDR3 loop reads CASSRSGEVGTEAFF. The CDR3 DNA follows: TGCGCCAGCAGTCGGTCCGGGGAGGTCGGAACTGAAGCTTTCTTT.

On this clonotype itself: Germline and junction disagree at one end, which may indicate a read error. The CDR3 sequence: CAGSLMTAYSNQPQHF. The CDR3 coding sequence is TGTGCCGGCAGCTTAATGACAGCTTATAGCAATCAGCCCCAGCATTTT. The chain recombines TRBV7-8 with TRBJ1-5; possibly TRBD1 for D (5 bases). Germline V lookup: CDR1 SGHVS, CDR2 FQNEAQ. This CDR3 comprises 16 residues.

The chain carries TRBV29-1 and TRBJ2-7, with D possibly matching TRBD2 (5 bases). V lost 5 bases and J lost 7, with 18 bases in between. The CDR3 has 13 amino acids. Germline V gives CDR1 SQVTM, CDR2 ANQGSEA. CDR3 DNA sequence: TGCAGCGTTTGGACTTTAAACGACAATGAGCAGTACTTC. Translating gives CSVWTLNDNEQYF.

In DNA, the CDR3 is TGTGCCAGCAGCGTAGCACAGGGCATAGGCTACGAGCAGTACTTC. Its protein is CASSVAQGIGYEQYF. The V gene is TRBV9, the J gene TRBJ2-7; a possible D gene is TRBD1 (6 bases). Germline values: CDR1 SGDLS, CDR2 YYNGEE. The CDR3 totals 15 residues. Deletions cut 0 bases from V and 3 bases from J, with 13 bases between.

This chain links TRBV3-1 with TRBJ1-1, with D possibly being TRBD1 (6 bases). The CDR3 totals 14 residues. Trimming removed 3 bases at V and 6 bases at J, with 14 bases between. CDR1 and CDR2 from the germline V gene are LGHDT and YNNKEL (reference sequence). CDR3 sequence: CASSQGARKSEAFF. DNA of the CDR3: TGTGCCAGCAGCCAGGGGGCACGGAAGTCTGAAGCTTTCTTT.

V is TRBV7-2 and J is TRBJ2-7; D ambiguous. V was cut by 1 base and J by 0 bases, with 10 bases left in between. CDR1 and CDR2 (germline): SGHTA, FQGNSA. The CDR3 totals 15 residues. CDR3 in amino acids: CASSLDGTSSYEQYF. The DNA for the CDR3 is TGTGCCAGCAGCTTAGATGGCACGAGCTCCTACGAGCAGTACTTC.

V usage is TRBV6-1 and J usage is TRBJ2-3; 10 positions agree with TRBD2. The CDR3 covers 16 residues. The V gene's germline CDR1 is MNHNS and CDR2 SASEGT. The ends lost 3 bases at V and 14 bases at J; junction bases unmatched: 17. The CDR3 here is CASSENLAGVRRYAYF. CDR3 coding DNA: TGTGCCAGCAGTGAGAATCTAGCGGGGGTAAGGAGATACGCGTATTTT.

This chain joins TRBV29-1 and TRBJ2-5, with D unresolved. Trimming took off 6 bases at V and 5 bases at J, with 13 bases between the two ends. The germline CDR1 and CDR2 sequences are SQVTM and ANQGSEA. The CDR3 is 12 residues long. The CDR3: CSVVRPGETQYF. The CDR3 DNA reads as TGCAGCGTCGTGCGCCCTGGGGAGACCCAGTACTTC.

This clonotype has only a few counts. The V gene is TRBV25-1, the J gene TRBJ1-2; 7 bases map to TRBD1. The germline gives CDR1 MGHDK, CDR2 SYGVNS. This CDR3 has 15 residues. The V segment lost 3 bases and the J segment 4 bases; nucleotides outside the gene matches: 8. CDR3 sequence (DNA): TGTGCCAGCAGTGACCCCGACAGGGACGTCTATGGCTACACCTTC. Residues: CASSDPDRDVYGYTF.

The rearrangement uses TRBV20-1 and TRBJ2-3, with 11 positions matching TRBD2. Germline lookup yields CDR1 DFQATT and CDR2 SNEGSKA (reference sequence). Trimming removed 1 base from V and 4 bases from J; junction bases left unmatched: 7. The CDR3 runs 16 residues. CDR3 protein: CSARVAGGPRADTQYF. As DNA, the CDR3 is TGCAGTGCTAGAGTAGCGGGAGGGCCCAGGGCAGATACGCAGTATTTT.

The rearrangement links TRBV7-9 to TRBJ2-7; 11 bases align to TRBD1. Germline V CDR1 and CDR2: SEHNR, FQNEAQ (reference sequence). V lost 5 bases to trimming and J lost 3 bases; unmatched junction nucleotides: 6. This CDR3 has 15 amino acids. CDR3 sequence reads: CASSIPGQGVYEQYF. The CDR3 DNA is TGTGCCAGCAGCATACCGGGACAGGGGGTCTACGAGCAGTACTTC. The complete variable domain, with remaining parts taken from reference TRBV7-9 and TRBJ2-7, reads DTGVSQNPRHKITKRGQNVTFRCDPISEHNRLYWYRQTLGQGPEFLTYFQNEAQLEKSRLLSDRFSAERPKGSFSTLEIQRTEQGDSAMYLCASSIPGQGVYEQYFGPGTRLTVT.

V usage is TRBV7-2 and J usage is TRBJ1-5; TRBD1 might be the D (5 bases). Trimming removed 9 bases from V and 9 bases from J, with 18 bases in between. The length of the CDR3 is 13 residues. Germline V gives CDR1 SGHTA, CDR2 FQGNSA. The CDR3 loop reads CASSLWEGRPQHF. The CDR3 DNA sequence: TGTGCCAGTAGCCTTTGGGAGGGGAGGCCCCAGCATTTT.

The chain has TRBV7-2 and TRBJ2-3; the D is unclear. There are 13 residues in the CDR3. Trimming shortened V by 4 bases and J by 14 bases, and 19 bases separated the two germline ends. CDR1 and CDR2 from the germline V gene are SGHTA and FQGNSA. CDR3 DNA: TGTGCCAGCAGCTACGCCCCGCGCGGATACGCGTATTTT. Encoded protein: CASSYAPRGYAYF.

The genes are TRBV7-9 and TRBJ1-1; 7 nucleotides match TRBD1. CDR3 length equals 15 residues. V lost 5 bases to trimming and J lost 2 bases; unmatched junction nucleotides: 8. Per the germline V gene, CDR1 is SEHNR and CDR2 is FQNEAQ (reference sequence). This CDR3 reads CASSPLGQINTEAFF. In DNA, the CDR3 is TGTGCCAGCAGCCCCTTGGGACAGATAAACACTGAAGCTTTCTTT.

The chain combines TRBV4-1 with TRBJ1-1; possible D gene TRBD1, 5 bases. Germline CDR1 is MGHRA and CDR2 is YSYEKL. Trimming stripped 3 bases from V and 0 bases from J, with 11 bases between. This CDR3 comprises 15 residues. The CDR3 protein is CASSQPTEMNTEAFF. CDR3 in DNA: TGCGCCAGCAGCCAGCCGACAGAAATGAACACTGAAGCTTTCTTT.

The chain is built from TRBV25-1 and TRBJ2-3; a possible D gene is TRBD1 (6 bases). Trimming removed 3 bases at V and 14 bases at J, with 21 bases between. Germline V gene sequence: CDR1 MGHDK, CDR2 SYGVNS. The CDR3 contains 14 residues. CDR3 DNA: TGTGCCAGCAGTGACCTACAGGGCGACAGATACGCGTATTTT. As protein: CASSDLQGDRYAYF.

This clonotype was counted between two and nine times. This sequence joins TRBV29-1 and TRBJ2-7; 7 bases line up with TRBD1. This CDR3 has 11 residues. Looked up from germline, CDR1 is SQVTM and CDR2 is ANQGSEA. The trim removed 8 bases at V and 5 bases at J, leaving 6 bases unmatched. CDR3 amino acids: CSFNRGDEQYF. CDR3 DNA: TGCAGCTTCAACAGGGGCGACGAGCAGTACTTC.

J is TRBJ2-7 and V is TRBV5-1; no reliable D call. Germline V gene sequence: CDR1 SGHRS, CDR2 YFSETQ. The CDR3 sequence is 14 residues long. V was clipped by 3 bases and J by 3 bases, with 13 bases between them. CDR3 coding DNA: TGCGCCAGCAGCTCCCAAGGACGAATCTACGAGCAGTACTTC. Translation: CASSSQGRIYEQYF. Using reference TRBV5-1 and TRBJ2-7 for the parts outside the CDR3, the full variable domain is KAGVTQTPRYLIKTRGQQVTLSCSPISGHRSVSWYQQTPGQGLQFLFEYFSETQRNKGNFPGRFSGRQFSNSRSEMNVSTLELGDSALYLCASSSQGRIYEQYFGPGTRLTVT.

This chain connects TRBV30 to TRBJ1-5; D is unclear. The CDR3 is 13 residues long. Germline V gene sequence: CDR1 GTSNPN, CDR2 SVGIG (reference sequence). Trimming took off 0 bases at V and 5 bases at J, with 8 bases between the two ends. Here the CDR3 DNA reads TGTGCCTGGAGTGTCGCGTCAGATCAGCCCCAGCATTTT. Translated: CAWSVASDQPQHF.

The genes are TRBV9 and TRBJ2-2; D gene uncertain. The V and J ends lost 0 bases and 2 bases respectively, with 5 bases between them. The CDR3 covers 14 residues. From germline, CDR1 is SGDLS and CDR2 YYNGEE. The CDR3 sequence is CASSVAVNTGELFF. In nucleotides, the CDR3 is TGTGCCAGCAGCGTAGCAGTAAACACCGGGGAGCTGTTTTTT.

This clonotype was seen more than once but under ten times. This chain uses TRBV7-9 with TRBJ2-5; no clear D. The CDR3 totals 13 residues. Trimming pared 5 bases from V and 5 bases from J, leaving 12 bases between. The germline gives CDR1 SEHNR, CDR2 FQNEAQ (reference sequence). DNA for the CDR3: TGTGCCAGCAGCGCCGGGTTCGTGGAGACCCAGTACTTC. Its protein is CASSAGFVETQYF. Filled out from reference TRBV7-9 and TRBJ2-5, the complete variable domain reads DTGVSQNPRHKITKRGQNVTFRCDPISEHNRLYWYRQTLGQGPEFLTYFQNEAQLEKSRLLSDRFSAERPKGSFSTLEIQRTEQGDSAMYLCASSAGFVETQYFGPGTRLLVL.

J is TRBJ2-4 and V is TRBV7-9; D is perhaps TRBD1 (6 bases). V was shortened by 2 bases and J by 8 bases, with 19 bases between the two germline ends. CDR3 length: 16 amino acids. Germline values: CDR1 SEHNR, CDR2 FQNEAQ (reference sequence). CDR3 amino acids: CASSLLRGESGDIQYF. The CDR3 DNA follows: TGTGCCAGCAGCTTACTCAGGGGCGAATCGGGCGACATTCAGTACTTC.

The chain uses TRBV25-1 and TRBJ2-7, with 7 nucleotides matching TRBD2. The CDR3 length is 15 residues. Germline CDR1 MGHDK, CDR2 SYGVNS. V trimming: 9 bases; J trimming: 7 bases; junction bases outside the gene matches: 18. CDR3 nucleotide sequence: TGTGCCAGTTTACCCCTAGCGGCGACCTACAATGAGCAGTACTTC. It encodes CASLPLAATYNEQYF.

This clonotype appeared once. CDR3 bases: TGTGCCAGCAGTCGCGCGATGGACAGGGGCGGTTCACCCCTCCACTTT. Translation gives CASSRAMDRGGSPLHF. The chain has TRBV5-5 and TRBJ1-6; 9 bases are a match to TRBD1. Germline CDR1 and CDR2: SGHKS and YYEKEE (reference sequence). The CDR3 contains 16 residues. Trimming at V came to 5 bases and at J to 9 bases, leaving 12 bases not matched to a gene.

For this clonotype: The missing conserved phenylalanine or tryptophan at the end of this CDR3 makes a read error likely. This chain uses TRBV2 with TRBJ2-5; TRBD2 aligns across 10 bases. J gave up 4 bases and V 7 bases, and 9 bases lay outside the gene matches. This CDR3 has 15 amino acids. The germline gives CDR1 SNHLY, CDR2 FYNNEI. CDR3 loop: CASTLAGVGGETQYS. The CDR3, as DNA: TGTGCCAGCACCCTAGCGGGAGTCGGGGGAGAGACCCAGTACTCC.

This clonotype showed up just once. Here the CDR3 DNA reads TGTGCCAGCAGTGCGACGGGGGTGAACACTGAAGCTTTCTTT. Its translation: CASSATGVNTEAFF. The chain carries TRBV12-3 or TRBV12-4 and TRBJ1-1; perhaps TRBD1 as D (5 bases). Trimming left V 5 bases short and J 0 bases short, with 10 bases between. CDR3 size: 14 residues.

The chain employs TRBV2 and TRBJ2-6; D assignment may be TRBD1 or TRBD2 (5 bases each). This CDR3 region has 16 residues. Germline V gene lookup returns CDR1 SNHLY and CDR2 FYNNEI. V was clipped by 9 bases and J by 0 bases, with 15 bases between them. CDR3 bases: TGTGCCAGATCTCCGGGACGGAGCTCTGGGGCCAACGTCCTGACTTTC. Protein: CARSPGRSSGANVLTF. Combining the CDR3 with reference TRBV2 and TRBJ2-6 gives the whole variable domain EPEVTQTPSHQVTQMGQEVILRCVPISNHLYFYWYRQILGQKVEFLVSFYNNEISEKSEIFDDQFSVERPDGSNFTLKIRSTKLEDSAMYFCARSPGRSSGANVLTFGAGSRLTVL.

The chain recombines TRBV20-1 with TRBJ2-1; no clear D. Germline V gene data show CDR1 as DFQATT and CDR2 as SNEGSKA (reference sequence). The V gene lost 6 bases and the J gene lost 13 bases, with 22 bases spanning the gap. The CDR3 totals 13 residues. The CDR3 sequence: CSASPTALETQFF. CDR3 DNA sequence: TGCAGTGCCTCCCCCACCGCCTTGGAGACCCAGTTCTTC.

J is TRBJ2-4 and V is TRBV4-1; 16 nucleotides agree with TRBD2. The V segment lost 2 bases and the J segment 7 bases; nucleotides outside the gene matches: 8. This CDR3 is built from 18 residues. Per germline, CDR1 MGHRA and CDR2 YSYEKL. The CDR3: CASSQTPGLAGGPNIQYF. The CDR3 nucleotides are TGCGCCAGCAGCCAAACCCCGGGACTAGCGGGGGGGCCCAACATTCAGTACTTC.